A single sample is the source of the 11 T cell receptor beta chains below, sequenced in a study of neurological immune-mediated disorders (dated by TCRdb to between 2018 and 2021). What the time point label conveys for this sample: longitudinal time-point 1 (baseline). Receptor amplification or capture employed 5' RACE. Sequencing used an Illumina HiSeq 2500. TCRdb redid the processing of the public reads, applying fastp at Q25 and MiXCR, and retained in-frame beta chains. CDR3 protein sequences are deduplicated, and each keeps its most common genes and DNA. The sample profile shows roughly 61,000 distinct CDR3 sequences; 9.5% to 12% of them were found once. 6.6% of the sample comes from the top ten. Sequencing used PBMCs. The origin of the receptors is a male donor with HTLV-1-associated myelopathy (HAM/TSP).

There are many counts of this clonotype. The V and J genes are TRBV20-1 and TRBJ2-1; D gene unclear. From germline, CDR1 is DFQATT and CDR2 SNEGSKA (reference sequence). There are 13 residues in the CDR3. V dropped 4 bases and J dropped 4 bases, with 11 bases sitting between them. In DNA form, the CDR3 reads TGCAGTGCTACCCCGACTCTTTACAATGAGCAGTTCTTC. Translation: CSATPTLYNEQFF.

The table lists this clonotype with many counts. The chain combines TRBV5-5 with TRBJ1-2, with D perhaps matching TRBD1 (6 bases). V was shortened by 2 bases and J by 3 bases, with 20 bases between the two germline ends. CDR3 length: 17 amino acids. Germline values: CDR1 SGHKS, CDR2 YYEKEE (reference sequence). In DNA form, the CDR3 reads TGTGCCAGCAGCTTTAGCGCGTGGCAGGGGAAGGACTATGGCTACACCTTC. Translating it yields CASSFSAWQGKDYGYTF.

This clonotype appeared many times. This chain links TRBV27 with TRBJ1-5; D gene unclear. V was trimmed by 2 bases and J by 5 bases, leaving 10 bases between them. The germline gives CDR1 MNHEY, CDR2 SMNVEV (reference sequence). The CDR3 has 14 residues. CDR3 sequence (DNA): TGTGCCAGCAGTTTAACAGTGGGTGATCAGCCCCAGCATTTT. Translated, it gives CASSLTVGDQPQHF.

This clonotype was recorded at least ten times. The rearrangement joins TRBV3-1 to TRBJ2-7; TRBD1 or TRBD2 may be the D gene (5 bases each). The ends were cut back, 0 bases at V and 6 bases at J, with 12 bases in the middle. There are 14 residues in the CDR3. Germline CDR1 is LGHDT and CDR2 is YNNKEL (reference sequence). The CDR3 region is CASSQEVRGAEQYF. The CDR3 bases are TGTGCCAGCAGCCAAGAAGTAAGGGGAGCCGAGCAGTACTTC.

This clonotype was recorded at least ten times. V is TRBV6-5 and J is TRBJ1-5; D is perhaps TRBD1 (5 bases). This CDR3 has 14 residues. V gave up 5 bases and J gave up 4 bases, with 12 bases separating them. Germline values: CDR1 MNHEY, CDR2 SVGAGI. The CDR3 sequence is CASSQGPWNQPQHF. DNA for the CDR3: TGTGCCAGCAGTCAGGGTCCGTGGAATCAGCCCCAGCATTTT.

This clonotype was observed at least ten times. The V and J genes are TRBV11-2 and TRBJ1-1, with D perhaps matching TRBD1 (5 bases). Trimming took off 5 bases at V and 4 bases at J, with 17 bases between the two ends. The CDR3 spans 15 residues. From germline, CDR1 is SGHAT and CDR2 FQNNGV. The CDR3 sequence: CASSSKTGGPTEAFF. CDR3 nucleotides: TGTGCCAGCAGCAGTAAGACGGGGGGACCCACTGAAGCTTTCTTT.

This clonotype has ten or more counts. At one end the junction does not follow the germline gene, possibly because of a read error. This chain connects TRBV27 to TRBJ1-6, with 9 bases matching TRBD1. Germline lookup yields CDR1 MNHEY and CDR2 SMNVEV (reference sequence). This CDR3 is built from 16 residues. CDR3 bases: TGTGCCAGCAGTTTCCGTCCGGACAGGGGCAATTCCCCCCTCCACTTT. Translation gives CASSFRPDRGNSPLHF.

This clonotype was seen many times. The chain uses TRBV29-1 and TRBJ2-7; 8 bases align to TRBD1. Germline loops: CDR1 SQVTM, CDR2 ANQGSEA. V gave up 4 bases and J gave up 5 bases; unmatched junction bases: 10. The length of the CDR3 is 14 residues. The CDR3 DNA sequence: TGCAGCGTTGGGGGGGCAGGGGGCGTCGACGAGCAGTACTTC. Amino acids: CSVGGAGGVDEQYF.

This clonotype has at least ten counts. The chain combines TRBV7-2 with TRBJ2-1; 9 nucleotides match TRBD1. V shed 1 base, J shed 7 bases, and the junction held 8 bases outside the gene matches. This CDR3 is 16 amino acids long. The germline V gene encodes CDR1 SGHTA and CDR2 FQGNSA. The CDR3 region is CASSLGPDRGLNEQFF. For the CDR3, the DNA is TGTGCCAGCAGCTTAGGGCCGGACAGGGGTTTAAATGAGCAGTTCTTC.

This clonotype was observed a single time. It may be a read error: a sequence one base away is much more abundant. The chain recombines TRBV19 with TRBJ1-5; 9 bases fit TRBD1. The CDR3 runs to 14 residues. CDR1 is LNHDA and CDR2 is SQIVND in the germline V gene (reference sequence). In DNA, the CDR3 is TGTTCCAGTAGTATTAGGACAGGGGATCAGCCCCAGCATTTT. Its protein is CSSSIRTGDQPQHF.

At least ten counts were recorded for this clonotype. The gene calls are TRBV29-1 and TRBJ2-3; D unclear. From germline, CDR1 is SQVTM and CDR2 ANQGSEA. This CDR3 spans 13 amino acids. Trimming left V 0 bases short and J 6 bases short, with 10 bases between. The CDR3 coding sequence is TGCAGCGTTGAAGATCGCTCGGGTGATACGCAGTATTTT. As protein: CSVEDRSGDTQYF.